This TCR beta chain comes out of a study of T cell changes during pregnancy in multiple sclerosis. CDR1 and CDR2 (germline): SEHNR, FQNEAQ (reference sequence). The CDR3 is 15 residues long. The V gene end was trimmed by 5 bases and the J gene end by 4 bases; junction bases not matched to a gene: 8. This table comes from immunoSEQ multiplex PCR, and its TCRdb copy is limited to in-frame clones, with some not included. The sample consists of about 36,000 clones, 80% to 95% of them appearing once. This sequence was found in a female donor in good health, enrolled as a control in a pregnancy study. Material: CD4+ T cells from peripheral blood mononuclear cells, obtained in the third trimester of pregnancy. V is TRBV7-9 and J is TRBJ1-5; 7 bases agree with TRBD1. In DNA, the CDR3 is TGTGCCAGCAGCCTAGGGACAGCCGTTAATCAGCCCCAGCATTTT. This codes for CASSLGTAVNQPQHF.